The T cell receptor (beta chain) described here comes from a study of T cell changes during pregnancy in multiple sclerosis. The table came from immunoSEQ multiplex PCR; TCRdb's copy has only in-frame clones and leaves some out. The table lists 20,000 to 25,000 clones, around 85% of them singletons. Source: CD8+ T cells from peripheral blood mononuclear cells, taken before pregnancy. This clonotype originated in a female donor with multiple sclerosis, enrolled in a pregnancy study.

The CDR3 loop is CASSQDWTGSYEQYF. In nucleotides, the CDR3 is TGCGCCAGCAGCCAAGACTGGACAGGTTCCTACGAGCAGTACTTC. This chain uses TRBV4-1 with TRBJ2-7; 7 nucleotides align to TRBD1. The CDR3 length is 15 residues. V trimming: 0 bases; J trimming: 1 base; junction bases outside the gene matches: 3. Germline V CDR1 and CDR2: MGHRA, YSYEKL.